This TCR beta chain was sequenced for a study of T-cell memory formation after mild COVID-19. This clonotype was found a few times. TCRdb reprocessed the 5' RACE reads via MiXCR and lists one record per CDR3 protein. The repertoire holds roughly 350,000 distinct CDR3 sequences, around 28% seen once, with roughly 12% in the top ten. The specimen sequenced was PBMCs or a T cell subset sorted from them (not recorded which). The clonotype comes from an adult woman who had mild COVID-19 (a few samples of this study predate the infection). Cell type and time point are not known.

The CDR3 sequence is CASSQVLGQETQYF. In DNA form, the CDR3 reads TGTGCCAGCAGCCAAGTTCTTGGGCAAGAGACCCAGTACTTC. The V and J genes are TRBV4-2 and TRBJ2-5; unclear D gene. CDR1 LGHNA and CDR2 YNFKEQ come from the germline V gene. This CDR3 is 14 amino acids long. V was cut by 1 base and J by 2 bases, with 8 bases left in between.